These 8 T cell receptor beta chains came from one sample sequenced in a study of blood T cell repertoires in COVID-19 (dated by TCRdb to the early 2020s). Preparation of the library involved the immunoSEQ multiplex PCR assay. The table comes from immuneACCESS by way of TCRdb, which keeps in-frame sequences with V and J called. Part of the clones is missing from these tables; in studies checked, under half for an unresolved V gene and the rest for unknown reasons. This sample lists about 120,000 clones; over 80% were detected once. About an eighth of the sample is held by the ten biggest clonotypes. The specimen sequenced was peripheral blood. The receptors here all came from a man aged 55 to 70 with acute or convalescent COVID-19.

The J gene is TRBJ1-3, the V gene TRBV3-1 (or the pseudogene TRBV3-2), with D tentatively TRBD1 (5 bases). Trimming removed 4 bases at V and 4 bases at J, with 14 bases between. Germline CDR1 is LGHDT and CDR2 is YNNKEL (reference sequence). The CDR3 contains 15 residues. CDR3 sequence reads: CASSPGTGGGNTIYF. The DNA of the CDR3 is TGTGCCAGCAGCCCCGGGACTGGAGGGGGAAACACCATATATTTT.

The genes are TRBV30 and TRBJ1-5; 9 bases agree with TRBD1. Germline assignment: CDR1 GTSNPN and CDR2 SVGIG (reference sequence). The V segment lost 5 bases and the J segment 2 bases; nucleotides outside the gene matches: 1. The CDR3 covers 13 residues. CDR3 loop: CAWRDRGNQPQHF. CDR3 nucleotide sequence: TGTGCCTGGCGGGACAGGGGCAATCAGCCCCAGCATTTT.

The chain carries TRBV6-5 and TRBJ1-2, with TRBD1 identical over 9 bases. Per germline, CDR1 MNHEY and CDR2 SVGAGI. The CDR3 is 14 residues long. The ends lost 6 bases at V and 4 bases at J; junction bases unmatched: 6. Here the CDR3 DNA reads TGTGCCAGCAGGGTGGGACAGGGCATCTATGGCTACACCTTC. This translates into CASRVGQGIYGYTF.

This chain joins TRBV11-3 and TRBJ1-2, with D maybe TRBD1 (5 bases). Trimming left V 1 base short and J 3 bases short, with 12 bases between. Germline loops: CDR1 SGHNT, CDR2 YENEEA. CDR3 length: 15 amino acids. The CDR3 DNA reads TGTGCCAGCAGCTTAGGTCGGGGGGGATACTATGGCTACACCTTC. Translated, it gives CASSLGRGGYYGYTF.

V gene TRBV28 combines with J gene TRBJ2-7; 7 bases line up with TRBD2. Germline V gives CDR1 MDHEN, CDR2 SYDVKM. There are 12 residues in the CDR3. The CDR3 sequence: CASGRASYEQYF. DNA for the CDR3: TGTGCTTCTGGGAGGGCGTCCTACGAGCAGTACTTC.

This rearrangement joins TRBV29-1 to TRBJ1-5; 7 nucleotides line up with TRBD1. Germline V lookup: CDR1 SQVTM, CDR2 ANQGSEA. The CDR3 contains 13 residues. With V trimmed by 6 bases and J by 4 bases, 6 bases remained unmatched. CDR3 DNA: TGCAGCGTGGGAGACAGGGATAATCAGCCCCAGCATTTT. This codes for CSVGDRDNQPQHF.

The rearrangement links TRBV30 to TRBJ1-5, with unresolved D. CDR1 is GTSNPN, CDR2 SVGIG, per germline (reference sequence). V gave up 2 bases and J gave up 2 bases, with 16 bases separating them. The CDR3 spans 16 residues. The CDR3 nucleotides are TGTGCCTGGAGTCCACCCGGGGAACTGGGCAATCAGCCCCAGCATTTT. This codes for CAWSPPGELGNQPQHF.

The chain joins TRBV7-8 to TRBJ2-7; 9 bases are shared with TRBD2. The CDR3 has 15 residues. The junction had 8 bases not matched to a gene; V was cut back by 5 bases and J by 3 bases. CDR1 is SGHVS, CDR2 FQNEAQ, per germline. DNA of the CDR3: TGTGCCAGCAGCGCCACTAGCGGGTCGATCTACGAGCAGTACTTC. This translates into CASSATSGSIYEQYF.